The entry below gives a single TCR beta chain sequence along with its context. From germline, CDR1 is LGHNA and CDR2 YSLEER. The CDR3 loop spans 13 amino acids. V was pared by 2 bases and J by 5 bases, with 9 bases between. This sample is part of a study of blood T cell repertoires in COVID-19. Study-level information: Specimens from acute and convalescent COVID-19 originated in the United States, Italy and Spain.

Original processing notes: Amplification of reference gene primers provided the estimated nucleated cell counts. Method: immunoSEQ multiplex PCR; TCRdb's copy keeps in-frame clones and lacks some. From that table come the V and J calls and clone size; the DNA was used to work out D and trimming. The data contain 28,000 or so clones, 88% of them singletons. The V and J genes are TRBV4-3 and TRBJ1-2, with D unclear. This clonotype originated in a man in his fifties or sixties with COVID-19, enrolled during active disease. The sample consisted of peripheral blood. The CDR3 loop reads CASSQWASYGYTF. The CDR3, as DNA: TGCGCCAGCAGCCAATGGGCCTCATATGGCTACACCTTC.